A single T cell receptor beta chain is shown here with its context. Its specificity is not known. Germline-derived CDR1 and CDR2 are SGHDT and YYEEEE. J gave up 2 bases and V 4 bases, and 4 bases lay outside the gene matches. The CDR3 covers 14 residues. Only in-frame clones appear in the TCRdb table, and some are missing; sequencing was by immunoSEQ multiplex PCR. The sample has about 83,000 clones; 86% are singletons. The data were taken from a study of T cell responses to AZD1222 COVID-19 vaccine. General study findings and limits: Repertoires were obtained only post-peak T cell response.

The J gene is TRBJ2-7, the V gene TRBV5-6; TRBD2 matches 9 bases. The clonotype comes from an adult in good health. Here the sequenced sample was peripheral blood, taken on day 0 of AZD1222 vaccination. The CDR3 protein is CASSTRGRAYEQYF. In DNA form, the CDR3 reads TGTGCCAGCAGCACCCGCGGGAGGGCCTACGAGCAGTACTTC.